Shown below are 9 T cell receptor beta chains from a single sample sequenced in a study of T cells in Graves' hyperthyroidism and ophthalmopathy (dated by TCRdb to 2018 to 2020). Receptor libraries were prepared by multiplex PCR. Instrument used: Illumina HiSeq 2000. Amplification of TCR beta CDR3 regions was carried out from RNA transcripts. The first round of RT-PCR for the TCR CDR3 was performed with the HTBI primer set and the Qiagen OneStep RT-PCR kit. TCRdb's own reprocessing of the public reads used fastp at Q25 and MiXCR and kept productive beta chains. Entries are consolidated by CDR3 protein sequence, retaining the most common genes and DNA. The sample records 90,000 to 120,000 distinct CDR3 sequences, approximately 16% of which are singletons. Around 44% of the sample goes to the ten largest clones. The sequenced material came from blood. Receptors originate from a woman between 50 and 59 years old with Graves' hyperthyroidism.

In its sample, this clonotype was seen many times. The chain joins TRBV6-1 to TRBJ2-5; D possibly corresponds to TRBD1 (6 bases). Germline V gene data show CDR1 as MNHNS and CDR2 as SASEGT. The CDR3 is 17 amino acids. V was shortened by 4 bases and J by 1 base, with 19 bases between the two germline ends. The CDR3 nucleotides read TGTGCCAGCAGTGCCCCAAGACAGGCATCAGTCCAAGAGACCCAGTACTTC. It translates to CASSAPRQASVQETQYF.

This clonotype was picked up many times. The CDR3 region has the DNA TGTGCCAGCAGGTTGGGACAGAACACCGGGGAGCTGTTTTTT. Translation gives CASRLGQNTGELFF. The chain recombines TRBV6-1 with TRBJ2-2; TRBD1 might be the D (6 bases). This CDR3 contains 14 residues. Per germline, CDR1 MNHNS and CDR2 SASEGT. Trimming removed 6 bases from V and 1 base from J, with 9 bases in between.

There are a few counts of this clonotype. The chain recombines TRBV9 with TRBJ2-7, with 7 positions matching TRBD2. This CDR3 comprises 15 residues. CDR1 and CDR2 from the germline V gene are SGDLS and YYNGEE. J was trimmed by 2 bases and V by 0 bases; bases with no gene match: 5. CDR3 DNA: TGTGCCAGCAGCGTAGGTGGGGACTACACCTACGAGCAGTACTTC. Protein: CASSVGGDYTYEQYF.

This chain links TRBV28 with TRBJ2-5; 7 nucleotides match TRBD2. CDR3 length: 13 residues. Germline-derived CDR1 and CDR2 are MDHEN and SYDVKM. V dropped 0 bases and J dropped 7; count of bases not matched to a gene: 2. CDR3 DNA: TGTGCCAGCAGTTTATGGGGGGGGGGGACCCAGTACTTC. It encodes CASSLWGGGTQYF.

This clonotype was observed a few times. The chain couples TRBV7-9 to TRBJ1-2; the D is unclear. Between the trimmed V and J ends, which lost 4 bases and 7 bases, there was a span of 22 bases. CDR1 SEHNR and CDR2 FQNEAQ come from the germline V gene (reference sequence). The CDR3 is 16 residues long. The CDR3 spells CASSSLILGRSTGYTF. The CDR3 DNA sequence: TGTGCCAGCAGCTCCTTGATACTGGGAAGGTCTACTGGCTACACCTTC. The full variable domain, completed using reference TRBV7-9 and TRBJ1-2, is DTGVSQNPRHKITKRGQNVTFRCDPISEHNRLYWYRQTLGQGPEFLTYFQNEAQLEKSRLLSDRFSAERPKGSFSTLEIQRTEQGDSAMYLCASSSLILGRSTGYTFGSGTRLTVV.

Ten or more counts support this clonotype. The chain employs TRBV18 and TRBJ1-5; D might be TRBD1 (6 bases). The CDR3 length is 14 residues. V was cut by 3 bases and J by 4 bases, with 10 bases left in between. Germline V gene data show CDR1 as KGHSH and CDR2 as LQKENI. The CDR3 reads CASSPGTINQPQHF. The CDR3 DNA sequence: TGTGCCAGCTCACCTGGGACAATAAATCAGCCCCAGCATTTT.

This clonotype has just a few counts. With a much larger clone just one base away, this may be a read error. The chain links TRBV7-9 to TRBJ2-7; TRBD1 agrees at 8 bases. The J call may be in error: the DNA end matches TRBJ2-1 better. The CDR3 has 13 amino acids. Germline CDR1 reads SEHNR; CDR2 reads FQNEAQ (reference sequence). The CDR3 is CASGTGGAYEQFF. Written as DNA, the CDR3 is TGTGCCAGCGGAACAGGGGGAGCCTACGAGCAGTTCTTC.

This clonotype was picked up many times. The CDR3: CASSSFRGAYEQYF. CDR3 bases: TGTGCCAGCAGTTCGTTCAGGGGAGCCTACGAGCAGTACTTC. The chain employs TRBV28 and TRBJ2-7; D might be TRBD1 (6 bases). CDR1 and CDR2 (germline): MDHEN, SYDVKM. With 4 bases removed from V and 2 bases from J, the gap between germline ends came to 12 bases. The CDR3 runs 14 residues.

This clonotype was picked up a small number of times. This chain joins TRBV6-1 and TRBJ2-1; 7 bases are shared with TRBD2. Trimming took 1 base from V and 9 from J; bases not matched to a gene: 6. Germline CDR1 MNHNS, CDR2 SASEGT. CDR3 length: 14 residues. The CDR3 reads CASSEGDYSGEQFF. The CDR3 region has the DNA TGTGCCAGCAGTGAAGGGGACTATAGTGGTGAGCAGTTCTTC.